This T cell receptor (beta chain) was obtained from a study of T cell responses to AZD1222 COVID-19 vaccine. Study results and caveats: The donor group comprised mostly white British people and more females; the analysis possibly underestimated clonal diversity. Once two AZD1222 doses were given, Spike-specific TCR breadth and depth went up. The repertoires were collected only after the peak T cell response. Regions left unmutated in variants are reportedly the target of nearly half of spike-specific TCRs.

CDR3 length: 13 amino acids. Germline-derived CDR1 and CDR2 are MNHEY and SMNVEV (reference sequence). The V end was cut by 6 bases, the J end by 9 bases, with 15 bases between. About this clone itself: Its antigen is not identified.

TCRdb's copy holds only in-frame clones and misses some; the assay was immunoSEQ multiplex PCR. The sample shows 150,000 or so clones, about nine tenths of them seen only once. The source material was peripheral blood, sampled on day 0 of AZD1222 vaccination. The clonotype originates from an adult in good health. This chain links TRBV27 with TRBJ1-5; D is unclear. The CDR3 DNA sequence: TGTGCCAGCAGATCCATGGGCCTAGGGCCCCAGCATTTT. Protein sequence: CASRSMGLGPQHF.